The 20 T cell receptor beta chains given below trace back to one sample, sequenced in a study of graft-versus-host responses after intestinal transplantation (dated by TCRdb to the early 2020s). The library relied on the immunoSEQ multiplex PCR assay. TCRdb carries this immuneACCESS record with in-frame sequences only. Its versions omit some clonotypes, under half of them owing to an unresolved V gene in the studies checked, with the rest unexplained. A total of around 7,100 clones appear in this sample, approximately 68% of them only once. The ten largest clones take up roughly a fifth of the sample. To isolate intraepithelial and lamina propria lymphocytes from graft specimens, dithiothreitol, EDTA incubations and collagenase D digestion were used. Sequenced material: ileum tissue, taken approximately 35 weeks after intestinal transplantation. All receptors come from a human patient who received an intestinal transplant, so some T cells may come from the graft donor.

CDR3 DNA sequence: TGTGCCAGCATGCAGGCAGGCCAAGAGACCCAGTACTTC. It translates to CASMQAGQETQYF. This rearrangement joins TRBV6-5 to TRBJ2-5; D not resolved. Trimming left V 7 bases short and J 1 base short, with 10 bases between. CDR1 and CDR2 (germline): MNHEY, SVGAGI. The CDR3 covers 13 residues.

In its sample, this clone was seen a few times. The chain employs TRBV7-9 and TRBJ2-7, with a weak D call TRBD2 (6 bases). The length of the CDR3 is 13 residues. V lost 2 bases and J lost 5, with 10 bases in between. Per the germline V gene, CDR1 is SEHNR and CDR2 is FQNEAQ (reference sequence). CDR3 coding DNA: TGTGCCAGCAGCTTACAGGGCGGGGACGAGCAGTACTTC. It codes for CASSLQGGDEQYF.

This chain joins TRBV2 and TRBJ1-1, with 9 bases fitting TRBD1. V lost 2 bases and J lost 5; bases outside the gene matches: 9. The germline CDR1 and CDR2 sequences are SNHLY and FYNNEI. The CDR3 runs 16 residues. The CDR3 DNA is TGTGCCAGCAGTGAACTTCCACAGGGGGCAGGTACTGAAGCTTTCTTT. This gives the protein CASSELPQGAGTEAFF.

The V call is TRBV5-6, the J call TRBJ2-3, with 8 nucleotides matching TRBD2. The germline V gene encodes CDR1 SGHDT and CDR2 YYEEEE. This CDR3 contains 15 residues. Unmatched junction bases numbered 11, after V lost 4 bases and J lost 7 bases. In nucleotides, the CDR3 is TGTGCCAGCAGCCAGGACGGTAGCGGGGTCAATACGCAGTATTTT. Its protein is CASSQDGSGVNTQYF.

The chain is built from TRBV9 and TRBJ1-1, with TRBD1 matching over 7 bases. Germline V gene sequence: CDR1 SGDLS, CDR2 YYNGEE. The CDR3 has 14 residues. The V gene end was trimmed by 4 bases and the J gene end by 2 bases; junction bases not matched to a gene: 5. The chain's CDR3 is CASSSQGGNTEAFF. DNA of the CDR3: TGTGCCAGCAGCTCCCAGGGGGGTAACACTGAAGCTTTCTTT.

This clone was counted between two and nine times. V and J are TRBV7-2 and TRBJ1-1; tentative D call: TRBD1 (5 bases). Trimming took off 6 bases at V and 2 bases at J, with 16 bases between the two ends. The CDR3 is 15 residues long. From germline, CDR1 is SGHTA and CDR2 FQGNSA. CDR3 loop: CASRPTPTENTEAFF. The CDR3 coding sequence is TGTGCCAGCAGACCGACCCCGACAGAAAACACTGAAGCTTTCTTT.

The rearrangement links TRBV27 to TRBJ2-7; either TRBD1 or TRBD2 may supply D (6 bases each). The V and J ends lost 5 bases and 6 bases respectively, with 14 bases between them. The V gene's germline CDR1 is MNHEY and CDR2 SMNVEV (reference sequence). The CDR3 extends over 13 amino acids. CDR3 in amino acids: CASSPGSGAEQYF. CDR3 sequence (DNA): TGTGCCAGCAGTCCGGGATCGGGGGCCGAGCAGTACTTC.

The chain is built from TRBV28 and TRBJ1-3; D perhaps matches TRBD1 (5 bases). The CDR3 contains 11 residues. Deletions cut 3 bases from V and 14 bases from J, with 11 bases between. The germline V gene has CDR1 MDHEN and CDR2 SYDVKM. The CDR3 is CASSFYRILYF. The CDR3, as DNA: TGTGCCAGCAGTTTCTACAGGATCCTATATTTT.

This CDR3 is CASSLGSPATQYF. CDR3 coding DNA: TGTGCCAGTAGCTTAGGATCCCCAGCGACCCAGTACTTC. The rearrangement joins TRBV19 to TRBJ2-5, with D hard to call. The CDR3 is made up of 13 amino acids. V lost 6 bases and J 7 bases, leaving 15 bases between the germline ends. CDR1 and CDR2 from the germline V gene are LNHDA and SQIVND (reference sequence).

The rearrangement uses TRBV4-2 and TRBJ2-2; D tentatively reads TRBD1 or TRBD2 (5 bases each). Trimming pared 3 bases from V and 0 bases from J, leaving 8 bases between. The CDR3 has 15 residues. Germline CDR1 LGHNA, CDR2 YNFKEQ. The DNA for the CDR3 is TGTGCCAGCAGCCAGGGACCTCCGAACACCGGGGAGCTGTTTTTT. This translates into CASSQGPPNTGELFF.

The V call is TRBV18, the J call TRBJ1-6; TRBD1 might be the D (6 bases). V was shortened by 3 bases and J by 7 bases, with 13 bases between the two germline ends. The CDR3 length is 15 residues. Germline assignment: CDR1 KGHSH and CDR2 LQKENI. CDR3 residues: CASSPSWQGNSPLHF. The CDR3, as DNA: TGTGCCAGCTCACCTTCCTGGCAGGGGAATTCACCCCTCCACTTT.

This clone was observed a single time. The rearrangement joins TRBV30 to TRBJ1-2, with 7 bases lining up with TRBD1. The V gene end was trimmed by 2 bases and the J gene end by 0 bases; junction bases not matched to a gene: 9. The CDR3 runs 16 residues. Germline V lookup: CDR1 GTSNPN, CDR2 SVGIG (reference sequence). The CDR3 DNA follows: TGTGCCTGGAGTCCGACAGGGTTGTTATCTAACTATGGCTACACCTTC. Translation gives CAWSPTGLLSNYGYTF.

This rearrangement joins TRBV5-6 to TRBJ2-4; D uncertain. The CDR3 sequence is 17 residues long. The V end was cut by 4 bases, the J end by 0 bases, with 17 bases between. Germline V gives CDR1 SGHDT, CDR2 YYEEEE. CDR3 sequence (DNA): TGTGCCAGCAGCCTCCCTGGACCAGAAAAAGCCAAAAACATTCAGTACTTC. This gives the protein CASSLPGPEKAKNIQYF.

CDR3: CATSSNRDSPLHF. CDR3 in DNA: TGTGCCACCAGCAGTAACAGGGATTCACCCCTCCACTTT. The rearrangement uses TRBV15 and TRBJ1-6, with a possible D match to TRBD1 (6 bases). The V end lost 3 bases, the J end lost 8 bases, and 8 bases lay between the germline ends. The CDR3 covers 13 residues. CDR1 LNHNV and CDR2 YYDKDF come from the germline V gene (reference sequence). Variable domain in full (rest from reference TRBV15 and TRBJ1-6): DAMVIQNPRYQVTQFGKPVTLSCSQTLNHNVMYWYQQKSSQAPKLLFHYYDKDFNNEADTPDNFQSRRPNTSFCFLDIRSPGLGDTAMYLCATSSNRDSPLHFGNGTRLTVT.

In DNA, the CDR3 is TGTGCCAGCAGCTCCCAGGGGGCCCTCTCCTACGAGCAGTACTTC. Encoded protein: CASSSQGALSYEQYF. This chain joins TRBV5-6 and TRBJ2-7; 8 bases are shared with TRBD1. The CDR3 runs to 15 residues. The germline V gene has CDR1 SGHDT and CDR2 YYEEEE. V shed 3 bases and J 0 bases; nucleotides not matched to a gene: 5.

V and J are TRBV29-1 and TRBJ1-2; 7 bases fit TRBD1. This CDR3 is 13 amino acids long. Germline V gene data show CDR1 as SQVTM and CDR2 as ANQGSEA. After removal of 6 bases from V and 5 bases from J, the junction contained 9 bases not matched to a gene. The CDR3 sequence is CSVTGTAEYGYTF. In DNA form, the CDR3 reads TGCAGCGTGACGGGGACAGCAGAATATGGCTACACCTTC.

The V gene is TRBV5-1, the J gene TRBJ1-1, with TRBD1 as a possible D gene (5 bases). This CDR3 is 14 amino acids long. Trimming shortened V by 0 bases and J by 3 bases, and 9 bases separated the two germline ends. Germline V gene sequence: CDR1 SGHRS, CDR2 YFSETQ. CDR3 sequence reads: CASSLEGSDTEAFF. CDR3 sequence (DNA): TGCGCCAGCAGCTTGGAGGGGAGCGACACTGAAGCTTTCTTT.

The chain recombines TRBV18 with TRBJ1-1; D gene ambiguous. The CDR3 has 14 amino acids. V was clipped by 1 base and J by 0 bases, with 6 bases between them. Germline V gives CDR1 KGHSH, CDR2 LQKENI. The CDR3 coding sequence is TGTGCCAGCTCACCACAGAAAGTGAACACTGAAGCTTTCTTT. This codes for CASSPQKVNTEAFF.

The V gene is TRBV7-9, the J gene TRBJ2-1; a weak D match, TRBD1 (6 bases). This CDR3 region has 13 residues. Trimming cost V 1 base and J 9 bases, with 10 bases left between them. Germline V gives CDR1 SEHNR, CDR2 FQNEAQ (reference sequence). CDR3 region: CASSLGGQVEQFF. The CDR3 DNA is TGTGCCAGCAGCTTAGGGGGGCAGGTTGAGCAGTTCTTC.

The chain combines TRBV5-5 with TRBJ2-3; no firm D call. V was cut by 5 bases and J by 0 bases, with 16 bases left in between. CDR1 SGHKS and CDR2 YYEKEE come from the germline V gene (reference sequence). The CDR3 runs to 16 residues. Written as DNA, the CDR3 is TGTGCCAGCAGAAGGCGCTGGGCAGCTAGCACAGATACGCAGTATTTT. It is translated as CASRRRWAASTDTQYF.